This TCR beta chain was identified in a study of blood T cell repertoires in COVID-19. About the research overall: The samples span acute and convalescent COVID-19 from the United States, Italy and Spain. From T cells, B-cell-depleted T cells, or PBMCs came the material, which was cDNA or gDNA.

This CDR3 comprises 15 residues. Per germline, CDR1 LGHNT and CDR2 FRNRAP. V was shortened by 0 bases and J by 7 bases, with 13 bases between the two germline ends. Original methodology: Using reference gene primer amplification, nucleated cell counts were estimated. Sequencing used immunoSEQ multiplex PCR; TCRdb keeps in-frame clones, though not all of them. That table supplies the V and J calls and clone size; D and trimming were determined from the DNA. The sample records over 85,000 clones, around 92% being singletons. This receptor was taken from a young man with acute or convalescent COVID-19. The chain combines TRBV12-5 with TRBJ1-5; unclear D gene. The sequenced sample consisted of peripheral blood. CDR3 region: CASGLVGQVVQPQHF. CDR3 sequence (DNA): TGTGCTAGTGGTTTGGTAGGTCAGGTTGTACAGCCCCAGCATTTT.